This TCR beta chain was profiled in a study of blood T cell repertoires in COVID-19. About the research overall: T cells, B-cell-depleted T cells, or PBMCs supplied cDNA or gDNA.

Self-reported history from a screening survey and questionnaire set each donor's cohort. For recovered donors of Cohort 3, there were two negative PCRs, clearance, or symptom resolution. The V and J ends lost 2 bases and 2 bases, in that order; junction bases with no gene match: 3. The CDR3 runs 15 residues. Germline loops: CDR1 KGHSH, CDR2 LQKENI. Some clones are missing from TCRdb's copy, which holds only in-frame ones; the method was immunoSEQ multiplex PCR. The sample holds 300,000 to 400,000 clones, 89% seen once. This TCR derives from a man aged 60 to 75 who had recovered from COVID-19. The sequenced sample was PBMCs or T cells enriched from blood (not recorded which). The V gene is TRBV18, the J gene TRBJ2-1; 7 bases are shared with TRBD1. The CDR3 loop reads CASSPGQATYNEQFF. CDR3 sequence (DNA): TGTGCCAGCTCACCAGGACAGGCCACCTACAATGAGCAGTTCTTC.